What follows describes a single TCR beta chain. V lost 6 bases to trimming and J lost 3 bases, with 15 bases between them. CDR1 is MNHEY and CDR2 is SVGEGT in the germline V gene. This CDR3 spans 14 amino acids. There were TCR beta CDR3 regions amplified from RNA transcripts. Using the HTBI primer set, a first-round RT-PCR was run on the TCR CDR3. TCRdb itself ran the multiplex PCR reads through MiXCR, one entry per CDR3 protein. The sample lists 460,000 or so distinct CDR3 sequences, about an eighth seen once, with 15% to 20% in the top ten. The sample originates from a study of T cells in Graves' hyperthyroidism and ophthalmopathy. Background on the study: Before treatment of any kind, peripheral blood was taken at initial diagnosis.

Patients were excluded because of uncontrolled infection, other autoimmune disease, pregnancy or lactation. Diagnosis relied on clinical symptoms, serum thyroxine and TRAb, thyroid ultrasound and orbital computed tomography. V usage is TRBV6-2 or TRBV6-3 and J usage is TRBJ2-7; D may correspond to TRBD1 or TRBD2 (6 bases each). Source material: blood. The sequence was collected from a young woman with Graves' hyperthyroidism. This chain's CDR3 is CASREGQGFYEQYF. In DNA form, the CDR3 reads TGTGCCAGCAGGGAGGGACAAGGATTCTACGAGCAGTACTTC.